The rows below give T cell receptor beta chains drawn from one sample of a study of blood T cell repertoires in COVID-19. Sequenced by immunoSEQ multiplex PCR; TCRdb stores in-frame clones only, minus some. The profile shows some 330,000 clones, around 84% of them singletons. Sequencing used PBMCs or T cells enriched from blood (not recorded which). These receptors came from a young man who had recovered from COVID-19. The conserved cysteine and the conserved F or W are not part of the CDR3 here. Fields, in order: V gene, clone size, CDR3 protein. Size values are once, few and many counts, or a class for expanded clones, and some rows have none.

v_call: TRBV19; clone_size: .; cdr3_aa: ASSALGLGRNTEAF
v_call: TRBV7-8; clone_size: .; cdr3_aa: ASSLLEGQNYGYT
v_call: TRBV5-8; clone_size: .; cdr3_aa: ASRGEVGYGYT
v_call: TRBV2; clone_size: .; cdr3_aa: ASTRGRGEAF
v_call: TRBV9; clone_size: .; cdr3_aa: ASSASGRVSTDTQY
v_call: TRBV6-1; clone_size: .; cdr3_aa: ASSEDWAHTEAF
v_call: TRBV5-1; clone_size: .; cdr3_aa: ASSPHRDSYEQY
v_call: TRBV25-1; clone_size: .; cdr3_aa: ASSDPIYGYT
v_call: TRBV6-5; clone_size: .; cdr3_aa: ASSYSEDRVLLGYT
v_call: TRBV2; clone_size: few; cdr3_aa: ASLSFETQY
v_call: TRBV2; clone_size: few; cdr3_aa: ASRKTGSTYNEQF
v_call: TRBV6-1; clone_size: .; cdr3_aa: ASSEFLGPTTYGYT
v_call: TRBV19; clone_size: .; cdr3_aa: ASSINNYSNQPQH
v_call: TRBV5-1; clone_size: .; cdr3_aa: ASSVGGPAGGPQETQY
v_call: TRBV28; clone_size: .; cdr3_aa: ASRATLSNQPQH
v_call: TRBV5-5; clone_size: .; cdr3_aa: ASSLGPSANTGELF
v_call: TRBV29-1; clone_size: .; cdr3_aa: SVLESGTGELF